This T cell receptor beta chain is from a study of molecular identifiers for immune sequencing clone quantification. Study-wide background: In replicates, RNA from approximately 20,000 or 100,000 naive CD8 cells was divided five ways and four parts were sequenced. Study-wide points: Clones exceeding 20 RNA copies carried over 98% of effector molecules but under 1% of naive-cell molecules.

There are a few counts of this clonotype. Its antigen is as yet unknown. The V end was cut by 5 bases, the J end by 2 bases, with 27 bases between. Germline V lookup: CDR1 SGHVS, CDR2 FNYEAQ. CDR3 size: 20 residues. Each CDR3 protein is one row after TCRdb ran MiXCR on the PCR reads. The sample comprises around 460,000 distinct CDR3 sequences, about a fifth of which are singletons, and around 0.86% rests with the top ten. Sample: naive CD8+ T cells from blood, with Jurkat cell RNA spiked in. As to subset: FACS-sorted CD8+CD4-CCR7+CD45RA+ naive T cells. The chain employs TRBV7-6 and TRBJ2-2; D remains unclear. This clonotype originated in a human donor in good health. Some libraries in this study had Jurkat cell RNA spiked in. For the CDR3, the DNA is TGTGCCAGCAGCGCCTCCACAGAACGCGACTTGGCATCTAACACCGGGGAGCTGTTTTTT. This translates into CASSASTERDLASNTGELFF.